The clone carrying this T cell receptor (beta chain) was detected only a few times. What it recognizes is unknown. These data come from a study of T-cell memory formation after mild COVID-19. Study overall: Among the donors, TCR clusters were largely specific to each donor. Whole-study results and caveats: Clones that contracted from day 15 to 85 had balanced CD4/CD8; later expanders were CD4+ biased.

A 5'RACE reaction primed in the constant segment made cDNA libraries of TCR alpha and TCR beta, and these carried sample barcodes and UMIs. TCRdb analysed the 5' RACE reads with MiXCR anew, one entry per CDR3 protein. This table has roughly 600,000 distinct CDR3 sequences, 18% appearing once. Germline V gene sequence: CDR1 SGHVS, CDR2 FQNEAQ. The CDR3 is 18 amino acids. V was clipped by 0 bases and J by 7 bases; unmatched bases: 11. The source is an adult woman who had mild COVID-19 (a few samples of this study predate the infection). Cell type and time point are not known. The chain links TRBV7-8 to TRBJ2-3, with 12 bases lining up with TRBD2. The sample consisted of PBMCs or a T cell subset sorted from them (not recorded which). DNA for the CDR3: TGTGCCAGCAGCTTAGCGCCCGGACTAGCGGGGTATGGAAATACGCAGTATTTT. Its protein is CASSLAPGLAGYGNTQYF.